The 9 T cell receptor beta chains given below trace back to one sample, sequenced in a study of T cell responses to AZD1222 COVID-19 vaccine (dated by TCRdb to the early 2020s). What the time point label conveys for this sample: baseline before first vaccination. The method behind the library was the immunoSEQ multiplex PCR assay. Entries here come from immuneACCESS through TCRdb and include only in-frame sequences with V and J called. Some clones fail to appear in such tables; in the studies checked, an unresolved V gene covers under half of the shortfall, and the cause of the remainder is unknown. Across this sample there are 100,000 to 150,000 clones, with roughly 90% seen only once. The ten largest account for roughly 3.9% of the sample. The material was peripheral blood, obtained on day 0 of AZD1222 vaccination. All receptors derive from an adult in good health.

The chain combines TRBV2 with TRBJ1-1; no reliable D call. Germline CDR1 reads SNHLY; CDR2 reads FYNNEI. There are 11 residues in the CDR3. V was clipped by 4 bases and J by 11 bases, with 11 bases between them. CDR3 region: CASSVGQTAFF. CDR3 DNA: TGTGCCAGCAGTGTAGGGCAGACGGCTTTCTTT.

The chain joins TRBV4-1 to TRBJ1-4; D not certain. V was trimmed by 6 bases and J by 5 bases, leaving 13 bases between them. The CDR3 is 14 residues long. Germline V gene lookup returns CDR1 MGHRA and CDR2 YSYEKL. The CDR3 nucleotides are TGCGCCAGCAGTCCGACGGATACCAATGAAAAACTGTTTTTT. This sequence encodes CASSPTDTNEKLFF.

This chain connects TRBV27 to TRBJ2-1; possibly TRBD1 for D (5 bases). The CDR3 has 16 amino acids. V was cut by 2 bases and J by 1 base, with 12 bases left in between. Germline CDR1 and CDR2: MNHEY and SMNVEV (reference sequence). The CDR3 DNA reads TGTGCCAGCAGTTTAAAGGGGTCTGGGTCCTACAATGAGCAGTTCTTC. This gives the protein CASSLKGSGSYNEQFF.

V is TRBV5-8 and J is TRBJ1-5, with unresolved D. In germline, CDR1 is SGHTS, CDR2 YDEGEE. The CDR3 is made up of 13 amino acids. The V end lost 4 bases, the J end lost 0 bases, and 5 bases lay between the germline ends. The DNA for the CDR3 is TGTGCCAGCAGCCAGGATAGCAATCAGCCCCAGCATTTT. Translated: CASSQDSNQPQHF.

In this sample, this clone turned up a few times. The chain has TRBV28 and TRBJ2-7; D is undetermined. From germline, CDR1 is MDHEN and CDR2 SYDVKM. The CDR3 totals 18 residues. The V end lost 2 bases, the J end lost 3 bases, and 23 bases lay between the germline ends. CDR3 sequence (DNA): TGTGCCAGCAGTTTACCCGGGTTGGGGTTTGGTACGAACTACGAGCAGTACTTC. As protein: CASSLPGLGFGTNYEQYF. Supplemented by reference TRBV28 and TRBJ2-7, the full variable domain reads DVKVTQSSRYLVKRTGEKVFLECVQDMDHENMFWYRQDPGLGLRLIYFSYDVKMKEKGDIPEGYSVSREKKERFSLILESASTNQTSMYLCASSLPGLGFGTNYEQYFGPGTRLTVT.

J is TRBJ2-7 and V is TRBV29-1; tentatively, D is TRBD1 or TRBD2 (5 bases each). This CDR3 spans 12 amino acids. Germline V gene data show CDR1 as SQVTM and CDR2 as ANQGSEA. V dropped 4 bases and J dropped 7 bases, with 14 bases sitting between them. CDR3 coding DNA: TGCAGCGTTGGAGAGGGGTTGGGTGAGCAGTACTTC. This gives the protein CSVGEGLGEQYF.

The genes are TRBV5-4 and TRBJ2-3; D not certain. V shed 2 bases and J shed 0 bases, with 10 bases lying between them. CDR3 length: 15 residues. Germline V gene lookup returns CDR1 SGHNT and CDR2 YYREEE (reference sequence). This CDR3 reads CASSLRAGSTDTQYF. For the CDR3, the DNA is TGTGCCAGCAGCTTAAGGGCAGGAAGCACAGATACGCAGTATTTT. Full variable domain (missing parts from reference TRBV5-4 and TRBJ2-3): ETGVTQSPTHLIKTRGQQVTLRCSSQSGHNTVSWYQQALGQGPQFIFQYYREEENGRGNFPPRFSGLQFPNYSSELNVNALELDDSALYLCASSLRAGSTDTQYFGPGTRLTVL.

The chain links TRBV6-5 to TRBJ2-5, with no clear D. Trimming cost V 5 bases and J 1 base, with 8 bases left between them. The germline CDR1 and CDR2 sequences are MNHEY and SVGAGI. This CDR3 is 13 amino acids long. CDR3 in amino acids: CASSPYRQETQYF. Written as DNA, the CDR3 is TGTGCCAGCAGTCCCTACCGCCAAGAGACCCAGTACTTC.

Here the CDR3 DNA reads TGTGCCTGGAGTTCCCGGGACAGGGGTAATTCACCCCTCCACTTT. It specifies CAWSSRDRGNSPLHF. This rearrangement joins TRBV30 to TRBJ1-6, with 10 nucleotides matching TRBD1. Per the germline V gene, CDR1 is GTSNPN and CDR2 is SVGIG (reference sequence). This CDR3 is 15 amino acids long. V dropped 2 bases and J dropped 6; count of bases not matched to a gene: 4.